The 18 T cell receptor beta chains listed next were all sequenced from one sample in a study of cytomegalovirus exposure and HLA in healthy donors. In the PCR, 60 Vbeta and 13 Jbeta primers were used. The protocol was immunoSEQ multiplex PCR, while the TCRdb copy is restricted to in-frame clones and leaves out a portion. The repertoire holds about 89,000 clones, 77% seen once, with around 3.5% in the top ten. Sequenced material: PBMCs. Every receptor here comes from a young man in good health and CMV-seronegative.

The genes are TRBV4-2 and TRBJ2-5; D call uncertain. The tail of the sequence fits TRBJ2-7 better, so the J call may be wrong. The germline CDR1 and CDR2 sequences are LGHNA and YNFKEQ. The CDR3 totals 12 residues. Here the CDR3 DNA reads TGTGCCAGCAGCCAAGGGAACTACGAGCAGTACTTC. Its translation: CASSQGNYEQYF.

This chain joins TRBV7-2 and TRBJ2-7; 8 nucleotides align to TRBD1. The CDR3 runs 14 residues. Germline V lookup: CDR1 SGHTA, CDR2 FQGNSA. Germline trimming cut 2 bases from V and 9 bases from J; bases unmatched to any gene: 9. The CDR3 sequence is CASSLRTGTVVQYF. In DNA form, the CDR3 reads TGTGCCAGCAGCTTAAGGACAGGGACGGTAGTGCAGTACTTC.

The chain combines TRBV30 with TRBJ2-7; tentatively, D is TRBD2 (5 bases). Germline V gives CDR1 GTSNPN, CDR2 SVGIG (reference sequence). The CDR3 is made up of 11 amino acids. Trimming removed 4 bases at V and 6 bases at J, with 10 bases between. In DNA form, the CDR3 reads TGTGCCTGGACGGGGTCACGCGAGCAGTACTTC. Protein sequence: CAWTGSREQYF.

The rearrangement links TRBV2 to TRBJ1-1, with 7 bases identical to TRBD1. The trim removed 6 bases at V and 0 bases at J, leaving 7 bases unmatched. Germline CDR1 reads SNHLY; CDR2 reads FYNNEI. The CDR3 is made up of 15 amino acids. This chain's CDR3 is CASRAKTGMNTEAFF. The DNA for the CDR3 is TGTGCCAGCAGGGCTAAGACAGGGATGAACACTGAAGCTTTCTTT.

The chain uses TRBV18 and TRBJ2-7, with 10 nucleotides matching TRBD2. Germline assignment: CDR1 KGHSH and CDR2 LQKENI. The CDR3 sequence is 16 residues long. J lost 6 bases, V lost 2 bases, and 10 bases had no gene match. The CDR3 nucleotides read TGTGCCAGCTCACCAGGGTGGCTAGCGGGGGTTGGCGAGCAGTACTTC. It yields the protein CASSPGWLAGVGEQYF.

This clone occurred a few times. This rearrangement joins TRBV4-3 to TRBJ2-4; a weak D match, TRBD1 (6 bases). The CDR3 totals 18 residues. V dropped 0 bases and J dropped 3 bases, with 18 bases sitting between them. The germline V gene encodes CDR1 LGHNA and CDR2 YSLEER. CDR3 protein: CASSQEGRQVGVKNIQYF. The CDR3 nucleotides are TGCGCCAGCAGCCAAGAAGGGAGACAGGTTGGGGTCAAAAACATTCAGTACTTC.

DNA of the CDR3: TGTGCCAGCAGCTTAGGGGGTCCGGGACAGGGACAAGAGACCCAGTACTTC. It specifies CASSLGGPGQGQETQYF. The rearrangement uses TRBV7-2 and TRBJ2-5; 9 bases map to TRBD1. The CDR3 is 17 amino acids. V dropped 1 base and J dropped 2; count of bases not matched to a gene: 8. Germline V gives CDR1 SGHTA, CDR2 FQGNSA.

The chain uses TRBV19 and TRBJ1-1; perhaps TRBD1 as D (6 bases). Germline lookup yields CDR1 LNHDA and CDR2 SQIVND (reference sequence). The CDR3 sequence is 15 residues long. V was trimmed by 7 bases and J by 2 bases, leaving 17 bases between them. The CDR3 spells CASIPGQTLNTEAFF. Written as DNA, the CDR3 is TGTGCCAGTATTCCTGGACAGACCTTAAACACTGAAGCTTTCTTT.

The CDR3 is CASSLGGLAAGNEQFF. In nucleotides, the CDR3 is TGTGCCAGCAGCTTAGGGGGACTAGCTGCTGGTAATGAGCAGTTCTTC. The chain joins TRBV7-9 to TRBJ2-1, with 9 positions matching TRBD2. The length of the CDR3 is 16 residues. V dropped 1 base and J dropped 7; count of bases not matched to a gene: 8. The germline gives CDR1 SEHNR, CDR2 FQNEAQ (reference sequence).

The chain couples TRBV19 to TRBJ2-2; D may be TRBD2 (5 bases). Germline V CDR1 and CDR2: LNHDA, SQIVND (reference sequence). Trimming removed 8 bases from V and 2 bases from J, with 18 bases in between. This CDR3 is built from 16 residues. The CDR3 reads CASRGVVDFNTGELFF. The CDR3 nucleotides are TGTGCCAGTCGTGGCGTAGTGGACTTCAACACCGGGGAGCTGTTTTTT.

The J gene is TRBJ2-7, the V gene TRBV5-1; 11 positions match TRBD1. The CDR3 extends over 14 amino acids. V lost 4 bases, J lost 5 bases, and 5 bases stayed unmatched. Germline CDR1 and CDR2: SGHRS and YFSETQ. Written as DNA, the CDR3 is TGCGCCAGCAGCAGAGGGGACAGGGGGAACGAGCAGTACTTC. Amino acid sequence: CASSRGDRGNEQYF.

This chain links TRBV29-1 with TRBJ1-1; 8 positions match TRBD1. V dropped 7 bases and J dropped 6; count of bases not matched to a gene: 13. CDR1 is SQVTM, CDR2 ANQGSEA, per germline. The CDR3 spans 14 residues. CDR3 in amino acids: CSALLYRGVSEAFF. CDR3 in DNA: TGCAGCGCTCTACTTTACAGGGGGGTCTCTGAAGCTTTCTTT.

V is TRBV15 and J is TRBJ2-3; TRBD2 matches at 13 bases. Germline assignment: CDR1 LNHNV and CDR2 YYDKDF (reference sequence). The CDR3 has 13 residues. The junction had 3 bases not matched to a gene; V was cut back by 8 bases and J by 7 bases. CDR3 nucleotide sequence: TGTGCCACCGGGACTAGCGGGGTTCATACGCAGTATTTT. Amino acid sequence: CATGTSGVHTQYF.

The chain recombines TRBV6-5 with TRBJ2-3; possible D gene TRBD2, 7 bases. The CDR3 is 15 residues long. Trimming stripped 7 bases from V and 0 bases from J, with 14 bases between. In germline, CDR1 is MNHEY, CDR2 SVGAGI. The CDR3 DNA reads TGTGCCAGCACCTCACGGGGGGCTAGCACAGATACGCAGTATTTT. It yields the protein CASTSRGASTDTQYF.

This rearrangement joins TRBV9 to TRBJ1-5, with TRBD1 matching 8 bases. Trimming cost V 3 bases and J 2 bases; bases outside gene matches: 4. CDR1 and CDR2 from the germline V gene are SGDLS and YYNGEE. The CDR3 runs to 15 residues. CDR3 nucleotide sequence: TGTGCCAGCAGCGCCGGACAGGGCGGCAATCAGCCCCAGCATTTT. It translates to CASSAGQGGNQPQHF. The complete variable domain, with remaining parts taken from reference TRBV9 and TRBJ1-5, reads DSGVTQTPKHLITATGQRVTLRCSPRSGDLSVYWYQQSLDQGLQFLIQYYNGEERAKGNILERFSAQQFPDLHSELNLSSLELGDSALYFCASSAGQGGNQPQHFGDGTRLSIL.

The gene calls are TRBV6-5 and TRBJ1-1, with 8 bases aligning to TRBD1. V gave up 5 bases and J gave up 5 bases; unmatched junction bases: 7. Per germline, CDR1 MNHEY and CDR2 SVGAGI. The CDR3 consists of 14 residues. The DNA of the CDR3 is TGTGCCAGCAGTAAACAACAGGGGGATACTGAAGCTTTCTTT. Amino acid sequence: CASSKQQGDTEAFF.

The DNA of the CDR3 is TGTGCCAGCAGGACCCTGGTGATATGGAGGACAGATACGCAGTATTTT. It codes for CASRTLVIWRTDTQYF. V is TRBV28 and J is TRBJ2-3; a possible D gene is TRBD2 (5 bases). The V gene's germline CDR1 is MDHEN and CDR2 SYDVKM. The CDR3 is 16 residues long. Trimming took 6 bases from V and 3 from J, leaving 19 bases between them.

V and J are TRBV6-6 and TRBJ1-2; D ambiguous. The CDR3 is made up of 12 amino acids. Trimming removed 6 bases at V and 5 bases at J, with 10 bases between. Germline V gene sequence: CDR1 MNHNY, CDR2 SVGAGI (reference sequence). The CDR3 is CASSRDKYGYTF. The CDR3 bases are TGTGCCAGCAGCCGAGACAAGTATGGCTACACCTTC.